This entry describes one T cell receptor beta chain. Its antigen is unidentified. This sample is drawn from a study of cytomegalovirus exposure and HLA in healthy donors. The germline CDR1 and CDR2 sequences are SGHVS and FQNEAQ. With 5 bases removed from V and 0 bases from J, the gap between germline ends came to 7 bases. The CDR3 runs 14 residues. The donors were healthy bone marrow donors. It was with 60 Vbeta and 13 Jbeta primers that the PCR ran. Generated by immunoSEQ multiplex PCR, the TCRdb table keeps only in-frame clones and is missing some. The top ten clones hold 6.5% of a sample with 190,000 or so clones, approximately 78% of them seen once. Findings and caveats of the study: Cytomegalovirus-associated TCR beta chains were listed, numbering roughly 150.

This receptor was identified in a woman between 45 and 60 years old in good health and CMV-seropositive. Sequenced sample: PBMCs. This chain joins TRBV7-8 and TRBJ1-4, with D hard to call. CDR3 sequence: CASSEYSTNEKLFF. The CDR3 DNA is TGTGCCAGCAGCGAGTATTCAACTAATGAAAAACTGTTTTTT.